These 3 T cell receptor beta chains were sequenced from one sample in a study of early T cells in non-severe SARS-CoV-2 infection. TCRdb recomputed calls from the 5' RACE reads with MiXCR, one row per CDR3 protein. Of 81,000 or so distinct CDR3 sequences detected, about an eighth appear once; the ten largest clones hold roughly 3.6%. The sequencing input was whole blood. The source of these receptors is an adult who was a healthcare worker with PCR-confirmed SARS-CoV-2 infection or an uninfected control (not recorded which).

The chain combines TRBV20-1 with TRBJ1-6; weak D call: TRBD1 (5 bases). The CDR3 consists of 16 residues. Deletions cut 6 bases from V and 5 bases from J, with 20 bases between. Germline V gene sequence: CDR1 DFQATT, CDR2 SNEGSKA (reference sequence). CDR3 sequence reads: CSASPPPGRNNSPLHF. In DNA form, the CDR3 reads TGCAGTGCCTCACCCCCCCCGGGACGAAATAATTCACCCCTCCACTTT.

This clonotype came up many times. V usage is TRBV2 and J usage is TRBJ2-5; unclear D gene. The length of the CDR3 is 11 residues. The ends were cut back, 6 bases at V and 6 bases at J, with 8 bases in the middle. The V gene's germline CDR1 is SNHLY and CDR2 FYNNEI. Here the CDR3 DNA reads TGTGCCAGCAGGACGGGCCAGACCCAGTACTTC. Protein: CASRTGQTQYF.

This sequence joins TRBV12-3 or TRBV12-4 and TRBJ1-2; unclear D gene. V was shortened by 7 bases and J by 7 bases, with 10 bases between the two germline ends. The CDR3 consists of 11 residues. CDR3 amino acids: CASTRTVGYTF. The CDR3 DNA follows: TGTGCCAGCACCCGAACGGTTGGCTACACCTTC.